This T cell receptor beta chain stems from a study of T-cell memory formation after mild COVID-19. Constant-segment primers served in 5'RACE that generated TCR alpha and TCR beta cDNA libraries bearing sample barcodes and UMIs. TCRdb independently ran MiXCR on the 5' RACE reads; one entry per CDR3 protein. The data show about 130,000 distinct CDR3 sequences, 20% to 25% seen once. Notes on the study in general: While clones contracting from day 15 to 85 were balanced between CD4 and CD8, later expanders leaned CD4+.

This clonotype was observed a handful of times. The antigen is unknown. This CDR3 is 15 amino acids long. With V trimmed by 5 bases and J by 3 bases, 5 bases remained unmatched. Germline loops: CDR1 MGHRA, CDR2 YSYEKL. The V call is TRBV4-1, the J call TRBJ2-7, with 12 bases aligning to TRBD2. The sequence derives from an adult woman who had mild COVID-19 (a few samples of this study predate the infection). Cell type and time point are not known. The sample comprised PBMCs or a T cell subset sorted from them (not recorded which). The CDR3 region has the DNA TGCGCCAGCAGCAACGGACTAGCGGGGCTCTACGAGCAGTACTTC. Its protein is CASSNGLAGLYEQYF.